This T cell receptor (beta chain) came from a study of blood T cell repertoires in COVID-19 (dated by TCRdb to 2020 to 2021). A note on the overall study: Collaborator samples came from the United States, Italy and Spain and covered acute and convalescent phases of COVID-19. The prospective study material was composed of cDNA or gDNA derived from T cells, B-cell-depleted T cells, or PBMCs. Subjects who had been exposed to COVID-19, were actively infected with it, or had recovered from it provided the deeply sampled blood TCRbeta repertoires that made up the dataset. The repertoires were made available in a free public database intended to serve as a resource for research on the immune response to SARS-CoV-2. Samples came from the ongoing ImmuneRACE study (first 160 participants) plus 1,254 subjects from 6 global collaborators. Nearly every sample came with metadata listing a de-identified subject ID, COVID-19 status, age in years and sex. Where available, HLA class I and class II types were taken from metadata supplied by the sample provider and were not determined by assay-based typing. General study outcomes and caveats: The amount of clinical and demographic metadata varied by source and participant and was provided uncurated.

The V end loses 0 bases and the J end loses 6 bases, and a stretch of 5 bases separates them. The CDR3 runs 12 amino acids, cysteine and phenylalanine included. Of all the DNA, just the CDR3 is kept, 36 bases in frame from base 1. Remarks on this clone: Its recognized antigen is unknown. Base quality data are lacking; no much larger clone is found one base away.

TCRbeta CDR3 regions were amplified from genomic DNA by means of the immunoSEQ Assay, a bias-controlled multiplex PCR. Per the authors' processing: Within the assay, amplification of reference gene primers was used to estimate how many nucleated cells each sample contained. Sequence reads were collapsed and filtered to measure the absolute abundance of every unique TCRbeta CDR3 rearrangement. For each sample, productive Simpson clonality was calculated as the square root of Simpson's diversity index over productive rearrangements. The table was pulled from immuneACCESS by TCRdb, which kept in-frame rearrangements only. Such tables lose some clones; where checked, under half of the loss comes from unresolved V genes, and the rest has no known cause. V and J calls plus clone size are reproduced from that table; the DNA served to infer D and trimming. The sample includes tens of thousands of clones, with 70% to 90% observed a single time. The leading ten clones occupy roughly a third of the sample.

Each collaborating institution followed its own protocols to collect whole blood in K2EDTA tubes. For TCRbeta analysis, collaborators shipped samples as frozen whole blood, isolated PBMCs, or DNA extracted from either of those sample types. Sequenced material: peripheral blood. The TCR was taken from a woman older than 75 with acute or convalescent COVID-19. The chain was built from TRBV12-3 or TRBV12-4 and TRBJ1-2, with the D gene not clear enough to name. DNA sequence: TGTGCCAGCAGTTTAGCCCTCCATGGCTACACCTTC. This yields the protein CASSLALHGYTF.